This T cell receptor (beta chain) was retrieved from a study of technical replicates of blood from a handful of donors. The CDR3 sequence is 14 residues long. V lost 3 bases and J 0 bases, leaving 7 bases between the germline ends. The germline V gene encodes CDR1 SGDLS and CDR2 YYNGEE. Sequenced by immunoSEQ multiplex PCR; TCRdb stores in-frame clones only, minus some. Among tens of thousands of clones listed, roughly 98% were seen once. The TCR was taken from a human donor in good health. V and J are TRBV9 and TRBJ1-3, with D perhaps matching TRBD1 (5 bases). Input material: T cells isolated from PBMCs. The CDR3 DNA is TGTGCCAGCAGCGGGGGGGACTCTGGAAACACCATATATTTT. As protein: CASSGGDSGNTIYF.